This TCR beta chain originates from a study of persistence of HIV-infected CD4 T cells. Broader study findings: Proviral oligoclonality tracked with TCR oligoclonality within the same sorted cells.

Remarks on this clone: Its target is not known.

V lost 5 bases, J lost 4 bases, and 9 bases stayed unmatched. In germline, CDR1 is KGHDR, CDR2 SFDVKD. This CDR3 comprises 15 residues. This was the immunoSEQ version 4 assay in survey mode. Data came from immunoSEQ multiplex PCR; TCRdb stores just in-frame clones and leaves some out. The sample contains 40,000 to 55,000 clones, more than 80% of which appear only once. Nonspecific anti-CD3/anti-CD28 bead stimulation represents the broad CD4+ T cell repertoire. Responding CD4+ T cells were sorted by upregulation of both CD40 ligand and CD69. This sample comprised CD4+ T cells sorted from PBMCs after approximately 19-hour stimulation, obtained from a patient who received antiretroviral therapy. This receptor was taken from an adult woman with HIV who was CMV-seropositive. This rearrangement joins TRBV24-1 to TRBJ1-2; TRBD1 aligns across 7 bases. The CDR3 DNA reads TGTGCCACCAGTGCCACGACAGGGTCCACCTATGGCTACACCTTC. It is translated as CATSATTGSTYGYTF.